This T cell receptor (beta chain) was identified during a study of blood T cells in healthy people across ages. This clonotype came up a few times. A second roughly 7 to 12 cycle PCR used barcoded and J-beta primers. TCRdb used MiXCR to reprocess the 5' RACE reads, holding one entry per CDR3 protein. The sample carries more than 1,400,000 distinct CDR3 sequences, around 39% recorded once. This clonotype originated in a woman aged 18-35 years in good health. The sample comprised blood.

CDR3 sequence reads: CASSPTALGKRGAGELFF. As DNA, the CDR3 is TGTGCCAGCAGCCCGACAGCATTGGGGAAGAGAGGCGCCGGGGAGCTGTTTTTT. This chain links TRBV7-9 with TRBJ2-2; weak D call: TRBD1 (5 bases). Germline V gene sequence: CDR1 SEHNR, CDR2 FQNEAQ (reference sequence). The V gene lost 5 bases and the J gene lost 6 bases, with 25 bases spanning the gap. The CDR3 has 18 residues.